A selection of T cell receptor beta chains follows, all from one sample in a study of identical twins. TCRdb used MiXCR to reprocess the 5' RACE reads, holding one entry per CDR3 protein. The top ten hold 8.5% to 10% of the sample, which has fewer than 450,000 distinct CDR3 sequences, approximately 10% seen once. The source material was naive T cells sorted from blood. The receptors derive from a woman between 45 and 65 years old in good health. Each CDR3 is given with its conserved first and last residue. The order of the fields is D gene, clone size, V gene, J gene, CDR3 protein, CDR3 DNA. A D gene is named only where the DNA matches it firmly. A row's size may be missing; if present it is once, few, many or a size class.

d_gene: TRBD1
abundance: few
v_gene: TRBV20-1
j_gene: TRBJ2-7
CDR3aa: CSARVQGDAGLPYEQYF
CDR3nt: TGCAGTGCTAGAGTCCAGGGGGACGCAGGCTTACCCTACGAGCAGTACTTC

d_gene: .
abundance: .
v_gene: TRBV2
j_gene: TRBJ2-5
CDR3aa: CASRSVAVGTQYF
CDR3nt: TGTGCCAGCAGATCGGTTGCCGTGGGGACCCAGTACTTC

d_gene: .
abundance: few
v_gene: TRBV29-1
j_gene: TRBJ1-3
CDR3aa: CSGAGSGNTIYF
CDR3nt: TGCAGCGGGGCGGGCTCTGGAAACACCATATATTTT

d_gene: .
abundance: many
v_gene: TRBV6-6
j_gene: TRBJ1-1
CDR3aa: CASSYGGDTEAFF
CDR3nt: TGTGCCAGCAGTTACGGGGGGGACACTGAAGCTTTCTTT

d_gene: .
abundance: many
v_gene: TRBV29-1
j_gene: TRBJ2-7
CDR3aa: CSVGSAYEQYF
CDR3nt: TGCAGCGTTGGTTCTGCCTACGAGCAGTACTTC

d_gene: .
abundance: .
v_gene: TRBV30
j_gene: TRBJ1-1
CDR3aa: CACTGHSNTEAFF
CDR3nt: TGTGCCTGTACGGGACACTCGAACACTGAAGCTTTCTTT

d_gene: .
abundance: .
v_gene: TRBV12-3/TRBV12-4
j_gene: TRBJ1-1
CDR3aa: CASTLTENTEAFF
CDR3nt: TGTGCCAGCACCCTGACAGAAAACACTGAAGCTTTCTTT

d_gene: TRBD1
abundance: .
v_gene: TRBV5-1
j_gene: TRBJ2-5
CDR3aa: CASSLGQGGKETQYF
CDR3nt: TGCGCCAGCAGCCTGGGACAGGGCGGAAAAGAGACCCAGTACTTC

d_gene: .
abundance: few
v_gene: TRBV5-6
j_gene: TRBJ1-5
CDR3aa: CASSLGNGINQPQHF
CDR3nt: TGTGCCAGCAGCTTAGGGAACGGGATCAATCAGCCCCAGCATTTT

d_gene: .
abundance: few
v_gene: TRBV25-1
j_gene: TRBJ2-2
CDR3aa: CASSARVYTGELFF
CDR3nt: TGTGCCAGCAGTGCTAGAGTCTATACCGGGGAGCTGTTTTTT

d_gene: TRBD1
abundance: .
v_gene: TRBV6-5
j_gene: TRBJ1-2
CDR3aa: CASSPAGGTVYGYTF
CDR3nt: TGTGCCAGCAGCCCGGCGGGGGGGACAGTCTATGGCTACACCTTC

d_gene: .
abundance: few
v_gene: TRBV7-9
j_gene: TRBJ2-7
CDR3aa: CASSSDRISYEQYF
CDR3nt: TGTGCCAGCAGCTCCGACAGGATCTCCTACGAGCAGTACTTC

d_gene: .
abundance: many
v_gene: TRBV5-6
j_gene: TRBJ2-7
CDR3aa: CASSPPWGEGFAEQYF
CDR3nt: TGTGCCAGCAGCCCCCCGTGGGGCGAAGGGTTCGCCGAGCAGTACTTC

d_gene: TRBD1
abundance: many
v_gene: TRBV3-1
j_gene: TRBJ2-1
CDR3aa: CASRRGTGYNEQFF
CDR3nt: TGTGCCAGCAGGCGCGGGACAGGATATAATGAGCAGTTCTTC

d_gene: .
abundance: .
v_gene: TRBV5-5
j_gene: TRBJ1-3
CDR3aa: CASRSTFSGNTIYF
CDR3nt: TGTGCCAGCAGGTCGACCTTCTCTGGAAACACCATATATTTT

d_gene: .
abundance: .
v_gene: TRBV7-2
j_gene: TRBJ2-3
CDR3aa: CASSLNHRIDTQYF
CDR3nt: TGTGCCAGCAGCTTAAACCATCGAATAGATACGCAGTATTTT

d_gene: TRBD1
abundance: many
v_gene: TRBV6-5
j_gene: TRBJ2-2
CDR3aa: CASSRDRATGELFF
CDR3nt: TGTGCCAGCAGCCGGGACAGGGCCACCGGGGAGCTGTTTTTT

d_gene: .
abundance: many
v_gene: TRBV2
j_gene: TRBJ1-2
CDR3aa: CASSEREEHGYTF
CDR3nt: TGTGCCAGCAGTGAAAGAGAAGAACATGGCTACACCTTC

d_gene: .
abundance: .
v_gene: TRBV5-1
j_gene: TRBJ2-2
CDR3aa: CASSLLAKSNTGELFF
CDR3nt: TGCGCCAGCAGCTTGCTGGCAAAGTCGAACACCGGGGAGCTGTTTTTT

d_gene: TRBD2
abundance: .
v_gene: TRBV7-9
j_gene: TRBJ2-3
CDR3aa: CASSLSTAGGHTDTQYF
CDR3nt: TGTGCCAGCAGCTTATCGACAGCGGGAGGGCACACAGATACGCAGTATTTT

d_gene: .
abundance: .
v_gene: TRBV5-1
j_gene: TRBJ2-1
CDR3aa: CASSFNSDTSYNEQFF
CDR3nt: TGCGCCAGCAGCTTCAATAGCGACACCTCCTACAATGAGCAGTTCTTC

d_gene: TRBD2
abundance: .
v_gene: TRBV7-8
j_gene: TRBJ2-5
CDR3aa: CASRKRRTSAQETQYF
CDR3nt: TGTGCCAGCAGAAAAAGGAGGACTAGCGCACAAGAGACCCAGTACTTC